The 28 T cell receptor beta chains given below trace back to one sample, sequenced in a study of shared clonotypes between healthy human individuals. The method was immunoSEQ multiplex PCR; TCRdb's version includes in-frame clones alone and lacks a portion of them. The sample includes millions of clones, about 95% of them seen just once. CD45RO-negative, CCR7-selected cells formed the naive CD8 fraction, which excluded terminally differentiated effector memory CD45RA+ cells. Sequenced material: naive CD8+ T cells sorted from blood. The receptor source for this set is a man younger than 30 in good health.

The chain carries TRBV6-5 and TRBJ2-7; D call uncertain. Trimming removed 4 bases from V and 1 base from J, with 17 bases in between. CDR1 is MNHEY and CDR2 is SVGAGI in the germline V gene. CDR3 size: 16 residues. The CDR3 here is CASSSEVPAGSYEQYF. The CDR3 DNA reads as TGTGCCAGCAGTTCCGAGGTACCAGCCGGGTCCTACGAGCAGTACTTC.

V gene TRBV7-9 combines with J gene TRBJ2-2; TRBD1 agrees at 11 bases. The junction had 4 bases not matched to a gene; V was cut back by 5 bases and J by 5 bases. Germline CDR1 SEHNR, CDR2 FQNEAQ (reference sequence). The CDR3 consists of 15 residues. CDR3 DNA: TGTGCCAGCAGCGGAGGGACAGGGGGGACCGGGGAGCTGTTTTTT. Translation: CASSGGTGGTGELFF.

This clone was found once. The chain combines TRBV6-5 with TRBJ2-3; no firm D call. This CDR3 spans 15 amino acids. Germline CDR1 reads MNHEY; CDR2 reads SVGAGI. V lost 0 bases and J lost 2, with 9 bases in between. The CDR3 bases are TGTGCCAGCAGTTACTCCCCTTCAGTCACAGATACGCAGTATTTT. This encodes CASSYSPSVTDTQYF.

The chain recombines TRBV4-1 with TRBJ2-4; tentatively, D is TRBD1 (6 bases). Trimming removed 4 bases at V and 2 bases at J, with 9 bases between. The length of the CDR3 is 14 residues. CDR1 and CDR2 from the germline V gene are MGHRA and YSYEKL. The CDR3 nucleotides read TGCGCCAGCAGCCGCCAGGGGACCAAAAACATTCAGTACTTC. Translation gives CASSRQGTKNIQYF.

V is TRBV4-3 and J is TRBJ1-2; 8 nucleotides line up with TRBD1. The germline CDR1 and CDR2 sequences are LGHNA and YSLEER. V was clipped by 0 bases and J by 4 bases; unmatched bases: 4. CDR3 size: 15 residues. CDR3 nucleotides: TGCGCCAGCAGCCAAGATACAGGGGGGACCTATGGCTACACCTTC. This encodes CASSQDTGGTYGYTF.

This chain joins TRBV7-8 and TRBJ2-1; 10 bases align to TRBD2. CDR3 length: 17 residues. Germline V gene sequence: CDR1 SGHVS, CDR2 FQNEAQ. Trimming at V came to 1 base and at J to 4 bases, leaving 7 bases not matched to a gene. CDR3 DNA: TGTGCCAGCAGCTTAGGGGTACTAGCGGGATTTTACAATGAGCAGTTCTTC. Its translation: CASSLGVLAGFYNEQFF.

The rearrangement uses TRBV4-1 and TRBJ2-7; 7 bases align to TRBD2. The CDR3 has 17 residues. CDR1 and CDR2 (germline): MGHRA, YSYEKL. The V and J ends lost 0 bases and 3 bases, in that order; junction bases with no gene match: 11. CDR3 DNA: TGCGCCAGCAGCCAAGACGGGGTAGCGGGTGTAGGCTACGAGCAGTACTTC. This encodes CASSQDGVAGVGYEQYF.

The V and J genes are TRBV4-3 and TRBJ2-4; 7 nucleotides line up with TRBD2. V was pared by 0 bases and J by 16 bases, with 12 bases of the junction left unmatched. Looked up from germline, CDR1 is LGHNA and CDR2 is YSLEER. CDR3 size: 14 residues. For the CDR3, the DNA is TGCGCCAGCAGCCAAGATGAGACTAGCCCTTTCCGATACTTC. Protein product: CASSQDETSPFRYF.

The CDR3 nucleotides read TGCAGCGTCATCGGTAGCACAGATACGCAGTATTTT. It yields the protein CSVIGSTDTQYF. The rearrangement uses TRBV29-1 and TRBJ2-3; the D is unclear. CDR3 length equals 12 residues. CDR1 is SQVTM and CDR2 is ANQGSEA in the germline V gene. V shed 6 bases and J shed 0 bases, with 7 bases lying between them.

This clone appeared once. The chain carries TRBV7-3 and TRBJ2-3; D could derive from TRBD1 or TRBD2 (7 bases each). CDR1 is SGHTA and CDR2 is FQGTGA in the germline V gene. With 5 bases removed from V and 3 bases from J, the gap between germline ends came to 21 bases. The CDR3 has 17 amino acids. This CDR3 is CASSPGGDTRATDTQYF. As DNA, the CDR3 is TGTGCCAGCAGCCCAGGGGGGGACACCCGAGCAACAGATACGCAGTATTTT.

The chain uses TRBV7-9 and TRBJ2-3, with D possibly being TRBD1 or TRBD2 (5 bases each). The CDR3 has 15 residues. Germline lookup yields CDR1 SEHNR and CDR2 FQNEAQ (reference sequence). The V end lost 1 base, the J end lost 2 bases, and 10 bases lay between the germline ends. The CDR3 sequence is CASSLEGLATDTQYF. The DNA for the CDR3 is TGTGCCAGCAGCTTAGAGGGGCTAGCCACAGATACGCAGTATTTT.

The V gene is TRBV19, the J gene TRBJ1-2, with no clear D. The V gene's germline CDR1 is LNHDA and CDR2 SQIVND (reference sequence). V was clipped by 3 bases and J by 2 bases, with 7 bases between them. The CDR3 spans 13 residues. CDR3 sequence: CASSISANYGYTF. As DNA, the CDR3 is TGTGCCAGTAGTATCTCGGCCAACTATGGCTACACCTTC.

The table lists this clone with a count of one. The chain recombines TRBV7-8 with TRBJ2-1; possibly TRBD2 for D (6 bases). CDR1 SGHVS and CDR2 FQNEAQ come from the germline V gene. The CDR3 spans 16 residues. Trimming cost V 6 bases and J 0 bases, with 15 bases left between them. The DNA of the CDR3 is TGTGCCAGCAGTCTAGGTCGGGGGAGCTCCTACAATGAGCAGTTCTTC. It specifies CASSLGRGSSYNEQFF.

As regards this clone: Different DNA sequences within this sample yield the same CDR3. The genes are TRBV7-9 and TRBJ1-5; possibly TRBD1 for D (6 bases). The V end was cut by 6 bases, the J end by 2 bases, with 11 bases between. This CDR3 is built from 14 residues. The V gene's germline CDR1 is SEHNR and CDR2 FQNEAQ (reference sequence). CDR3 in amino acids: CASSPAGGNQPQHF. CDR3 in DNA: TGTGCCAGCAGTCCGGCAGGGGGCAATCAGCCCCAGCATTTT.

As DNA, the CDR3 is TGTGCCAGCCAGGGTAGTCCCCTTGAAGCTTTCTTT. Residues: CASQGSPLEAFF. This chain connects TRBV7-2 to TRBJ1-1; D might be TRBD1 (5 bases). CDR1 SGHTA and CDR2 FQGNSA come from the germline V gene. V was pared by 8 bases and J by 7 bases, with 14 bases between. This CDR3 spans 12 amino acids.

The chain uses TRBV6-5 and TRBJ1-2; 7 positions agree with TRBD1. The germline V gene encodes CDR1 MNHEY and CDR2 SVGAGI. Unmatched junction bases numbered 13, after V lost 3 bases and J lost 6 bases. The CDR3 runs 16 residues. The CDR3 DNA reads TGTGCCAGCAGTTATTCGGACAGGACTTTTTATGATGGCTACACCTTC. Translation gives CASSYSDRTFYDGYTF.

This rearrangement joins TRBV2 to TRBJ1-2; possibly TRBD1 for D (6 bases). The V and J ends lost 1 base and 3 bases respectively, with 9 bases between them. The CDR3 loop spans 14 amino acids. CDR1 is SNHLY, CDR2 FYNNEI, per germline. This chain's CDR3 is CASSEGGGDYGYTF. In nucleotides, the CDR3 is TGTGCCAGCAGTGAAGGAGGGGGAGACTATGGCTACACCTTC. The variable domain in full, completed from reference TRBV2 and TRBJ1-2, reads EPEVTQTPSHQVTQMGQEVILRCVPISNHLYFYWYRQILGQKVEFLVSFYNNEISEKSEIFDDQFSVERPDGSNFTLKIRSTKLEDSAMYFCASSEGGGDYGYTFGSGTRLTVV.

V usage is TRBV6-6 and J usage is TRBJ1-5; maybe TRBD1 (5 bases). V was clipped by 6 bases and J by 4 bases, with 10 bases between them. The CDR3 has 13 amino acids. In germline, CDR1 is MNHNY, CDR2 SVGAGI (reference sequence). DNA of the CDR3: TGTGCCAGCAGAGGGACGGAGAATCAGCCCCAGCATTTT. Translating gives CASRGTENQPQHF.

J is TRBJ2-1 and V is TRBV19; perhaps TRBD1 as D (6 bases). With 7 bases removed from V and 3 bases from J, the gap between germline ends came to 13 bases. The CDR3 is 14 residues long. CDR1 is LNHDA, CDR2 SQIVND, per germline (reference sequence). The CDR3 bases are TGTGCCAGTACCTCCCGGGACAACTACAATGAGCAGTTCTTC. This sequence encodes CASTSRDNYNEQFF.

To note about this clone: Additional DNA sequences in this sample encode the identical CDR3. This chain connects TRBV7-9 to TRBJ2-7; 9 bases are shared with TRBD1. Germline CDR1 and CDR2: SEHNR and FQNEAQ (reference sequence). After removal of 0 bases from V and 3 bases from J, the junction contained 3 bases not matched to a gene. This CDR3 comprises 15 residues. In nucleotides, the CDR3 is TGTGCCAGCAGCTTAGCACAGGGGGCGAGCTACGAGCAGTACTTC. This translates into CASSLAQGASYEQYF. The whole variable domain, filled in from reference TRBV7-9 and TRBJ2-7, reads DTGVSQNPRHKITKRGQNVTFRCDPISEHNRLYWYRQTLGQGPEFLTYFQNEAQLEKSRLLSDRFSAERPKGSFSTLEIQRTEQGDSAMYLCASSLAQGASYEQYFGPGTRLTVT.

The CDR3 region is CASVGWTGLGAGYTF. CDR3 bases: TGTGCCAGCGTGGGATGGACAGGTCTCGGTGCTGGCTACACCTTC. This chain connects TRBV25-1 to TRBJ1-2, with 7 bases aligning to TRBD1. The CDR3 is 15 residues long. The trim removed 8 bases at V and 7 bases at J, leaving 16 bases unmatched. Germline CDR1 MGHDK, CDR2 SYGVNS.

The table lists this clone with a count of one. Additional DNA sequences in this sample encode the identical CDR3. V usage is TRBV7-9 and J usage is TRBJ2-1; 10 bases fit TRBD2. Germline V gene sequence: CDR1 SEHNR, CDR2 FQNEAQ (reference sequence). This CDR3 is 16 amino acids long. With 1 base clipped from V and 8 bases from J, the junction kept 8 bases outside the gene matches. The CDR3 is CASSLGASGRGDEQFF. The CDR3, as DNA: TGTGCCAGCAGCTTAGGGGCTAGCGGGAGAGGTGATGAGCAGTTCTTC.

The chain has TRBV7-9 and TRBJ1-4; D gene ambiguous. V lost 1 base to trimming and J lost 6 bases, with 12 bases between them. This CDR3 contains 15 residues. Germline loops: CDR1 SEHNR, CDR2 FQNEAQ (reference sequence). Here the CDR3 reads CASSLGGNGDEKLFF. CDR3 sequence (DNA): TGTGCCAGCAGCTTAGGAGGAAATGGGGATGAAAAACTGTTTTTT.

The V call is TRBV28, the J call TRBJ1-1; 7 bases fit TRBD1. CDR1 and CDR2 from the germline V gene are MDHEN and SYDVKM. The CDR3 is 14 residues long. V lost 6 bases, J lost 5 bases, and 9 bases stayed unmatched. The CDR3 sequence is CASSLTGLGTEAFF. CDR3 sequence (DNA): TGTGCCAGCAGCCTGACAGGGCTGGGGACTGAAGCTTTCTTT.

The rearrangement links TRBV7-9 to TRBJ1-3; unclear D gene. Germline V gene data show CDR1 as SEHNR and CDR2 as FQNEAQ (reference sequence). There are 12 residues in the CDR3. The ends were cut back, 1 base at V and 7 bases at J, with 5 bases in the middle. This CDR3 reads CASSLDDNTIYF. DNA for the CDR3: TGTGCCAGCAGCTTAGATGACAACACCATATATTTT.

This CDR3 reads CASGTTGTEYNEQFF. The CDR3 nucleotides are TGTGCTAGTGGTACGACCGGGACAGAATACAATGAGCAGTTCTTC. The chain links TRBV12-5 to TRBJ2-1; 7 bases agree with TRBD1. The ends lost 5 bases at V and 4 bases at J; junction bases unmatched: 8. Germline V lookup: CDR1 LGHNT, CDR2 FRNRAP. The CDR3 is 15 residues long.

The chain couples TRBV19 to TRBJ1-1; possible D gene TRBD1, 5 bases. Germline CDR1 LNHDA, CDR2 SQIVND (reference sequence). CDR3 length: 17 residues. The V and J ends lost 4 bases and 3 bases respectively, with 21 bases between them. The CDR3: CASSTAIQDLVDTEAFF. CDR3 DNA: TGTGCCAGTAGTACTGCTATACAGGATTTGGTCGACACTGAAGCTTTCTTT.

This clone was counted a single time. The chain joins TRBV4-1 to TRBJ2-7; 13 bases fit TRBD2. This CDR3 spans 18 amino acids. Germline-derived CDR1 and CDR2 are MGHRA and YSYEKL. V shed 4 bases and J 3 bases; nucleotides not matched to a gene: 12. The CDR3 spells CASSPGLAGPGGYYEQYF. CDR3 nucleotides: TGCGCCAGCAGCCCGGGACTAGCGGGACCAGGGGGCTACTACGAGCAGTACTTC.